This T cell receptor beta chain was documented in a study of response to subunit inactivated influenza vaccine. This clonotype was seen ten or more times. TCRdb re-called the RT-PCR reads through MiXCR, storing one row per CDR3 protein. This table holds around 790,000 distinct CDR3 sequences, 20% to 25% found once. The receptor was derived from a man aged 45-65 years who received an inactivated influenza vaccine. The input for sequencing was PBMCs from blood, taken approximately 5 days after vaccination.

The CDR3 loop is CSARRQNRDSPLHF. DNA for the CDR3: TGCAGTGCTAGAAGACAGAACAGAGATTCACCCCTCCACTTT. The V gene is TRBV20-1, the J gene TRBJ1-6; TRBD1 is a possible D gene (5 bases). Germline CDR1 reads DFQATT; CDR2 reads SNEGSKA (reference sequence). V lost 2 bases to trimming and J lost 8 bases, with 13 bases between them. The CDR3 extends over 14 amino acids.